These 25 T cell receptor beta chains came from one sample sequenced in a study of spatial heterogeneity in lung cancer (dated by TCRdb to the late 2010s). The receptor library was made with 5' RACE. Sequencing was carried out with a NextSeq 500. In-frame beta chains were kept once TCRdb had trimmed the public reads at Q25 with fastp and called clones with MiXCR. Records with the same CDR3 protein are collapsed into one entry carrying the most frequent genes and DNA. The sample profile shows over 7,000 distinct CDR3 sequences; about 19% of them were found once. The biggest ten clones account for 18% of the sample. The time point label, read with the paper, signifies: sample taken at primary tumor resection. For TCR sequencing, whole RNA was extracted from tumor and nontumor lung tissue, or from cryopreserved PBMC samples, and no cell sorting was done. The sequencing here drew on PBMCs, taken at surgery. Receptors were obtained from a female donor with early-stage non-small cell lung cancer.

By frequency in the sample, this clonotype is medium-sized. The rearrangement links TRBV19 to TRBJ1-2; D is uncertain. The V end lost 4 bases, the J end lost 1 base, and 10 bases lay between the germline ends. Germline CDR1 LNHDA, CDR2 SQIVND (reference sequence). CDR3 length: 14 residues. The CDR3 DNA reads as TGTGCCAGTAGTAGAGGACGGGTTAACTATGGCTACACCTTC. This sequence encodes CASSRGRVNYGYTF.

The chain combines TRBV7-2 with TRBJ2-3; tentatively, D is TRBD1 (5 bases). CDR1 is SGHTA, CDR2 FQGNSA, per germline. V lost 6 bases and J lost 14, with 18 bases in between. The CDR3 is 12 residues long. CDR3 region: CASSSTRALGYF. The CDR3 nucleotides read TGTGCCAGCAGTTCGACCAGGGCTTTGGGGTATTTT.

This clonotype was counted at least ten times. The chain couples TRBV5-1 to TRBJ1-1; 8 nucleotides agree with TRBD1. This CDR3 contains 14 residues. V dropped 1 base and J dropped 7; count of bases not matched to a gene: 6. Germline V lookup: CDR1 SGHRS, CDR2 YFSETQ. Here the CDR3 reads CASSLRTGGDEAFF. DNA for the CDR3: TGCGCCAGCAGCTTGCGTACAGGGGGGGATGAAGCTTTCTTT.

In DNA form, the CDR3 reads TGTGCCAGCAGCGTAGCTCTAGCGGGAGGTAATGACAATGAGCAGTTCTTC. It encodes CASSVALAGGNDNEQFF. V is TRBV9 and J is TRBJ2-1; TRBD2 matches at 11 bases. CDR3 length equals 17 residues. Per germline, CDR1 SGDLS and CDR2 YYNGEE. Unmatched junction bases numbered 7, after V lost 0 bases and J lost 5 bases.

J is TRBJ2-7 and V is TRBV3-1; no definite D call. The CDR3 contains 13 residues. Trimming left V 1 base short and J 2 bases short, with 6 bases between. The germline V gene encodes CDR1 LGHDT and CDR2 YNNKEL (reference sequence). CDR3 loop: CASSQGRAYEQYF. The CDR3 DNA reads as TGTGCCAGCAGCCAAGGGCGAGCCTACGAGCAGTACTTC.

This clonotype qualifies as medium-sized (0.01 to 0.1%). The chain links TRBV5-4 to TRBJ2-5; 13 bases are a match to TRBD2. CDR1 and CDR2 from the germline V gene are SGHNT and YYREEE (reference sequence). There are 16 residues in the CDR3. J was trimmed by 5 bases and V by 1 base; bases with no gene match: 5. CDR3 DNA: TGTGCCAGCAGCTTGACTAGCGGGGGGGCCTATGAGACCCAGTACTTC. Residues: CASSLTSGGAYETQYF.

The gene calls are TRBV4-1 and TRBJ1-4; D remains unclear. Germline assignment: CDR1 MGHRA and CDR2 YSYEKL. The CDR3 is 13 residues long. V was shortened by 8 bases and J by 7 bases, with 14 bases between the two germline ends. The CDR3 DNA reads as TGCGCCAGCCGCGATGGTTTGGGTGAAAAACTGTTTTTT. Protein product: CASRDGLGEKLFF.

This clonotype has only a few counts. This chain links TRBV7-2 with TRBJ2-1, with D possibly TRBD2 on 6 matching bases. V lost 5 bases and J lost 4, with 12 bases in between. Germline V gene sequence: CDR1 SGHTA, CDR2 FQGNSA. The CDR3 extends over 14 amino acids. The CDR3 DNA reads TGTGCCAGCAGCCTAAGCGGGCCTTACAATGAGCAGTTCTTC. It specifies CASSLSGPYNEQFF.

This clonotype turned up a few times. V and J are TRBV12-5 and TRBJ2-1; 14 bases are shared with TRBD2. Germline V gene lookup returns CDR1 LGHNT and CDR2 FRNRAP. V was pared by 10 bases and J by 7 bases, with 9 bases of the junction left unmatched. The CDR3 runs to 15 residues. The CDR3 sequence is CAILTGTSGRNEQFF. The CDR3 nucleotides are TGTGCTATCCTGACGGGGACTAGCGGGAGAAATGAGCAGTTCTTC.

In its sample, this clonotype was seen a few times. The conserved phenylalanine or tryptophan is not found at the CDR3 terminus, so this likely reflects a read error. The DNA is left out, because the CDR3 cannot be placed on it with certainty; the CDR3 is given as TCRdb lists it. This rearrangement joins TRBV3-1 to TRBJ1-2; the table assigns TRBD1, which was not confirmed against the DNA. CDR1 is LGHDT, CDR2 YNNKEL, per germline (reference sequence). The CDR3 length is 13 residues, termini included. Here the CDR3 reads CATEETRDSVLGP.

V and J are TRBV7-9 and TRBJ1-3, with 8 bases lining up with TRBD1. Trimming removed 0 bases from V and 4 bases from J; junction bases left unmatched: 2. The germline gives CDR1 SEHNR, CDR2 FQNEAQ (reference sequence). The CDR3 contains 15 residues. The chain's CDR3 is CASSLAGQGGNTIYF. The CDR3 nucleotides read TGTGCCAGCAGCTTAGCCGGACAGGGAGGAAACACCATATATTTT.

This clonotype is medium-sized (0.01 to 0.1%) in the sample. This chain uses TRBV5-1 with TRBJ2-2; D gene uncertain. Germline assignment: CDR1 SGHRS and CDR2 YFSETQ. V was pared by 0 bases and J by 8 bases, with 14 bases between. CDR3 length equals 15 residues. In DNA form, the CDR3 reads TGCGCCAGCAGCTTGGGAGCCCCCGTCCAAGGGGAGCTGTTTTTT. Translating gives CASSLGAPVQGELFF. Complete variable domain (other parts from reference TRBV5-1 and TRBJ2-2): KAGVTQTPRYLIKTRGQQVTLSCSPISGHRSVSWYQQTPGQGLQFLFEYFSETQRNKGNFPGRFSGRQFSNSRSEMNVSTLELGDSALYLCASSLGAPVQGELFFGEGSRLTVL.

This clonotype was seen ten or more times. The chain carries TRBV5-8 and TRBJ2-3, with 9 bases fitting TRBD1. V gave up 4 bases and J gave up 5 bases; unmatched junction bases: 8. The CDR3 consists of 15 residues. Germline V lookup: CDR1 SGHTS, CDR2 YDEGEE. The CDR3 coding sequence is TGTGCCAGCAGCCCCGGGACAGGGTGGGAAGATACGCAGTATTTT. Protein sequence: CASSPGTGWEDTQYF. The whole variable domain, remainder taken from reference TRBV5-8 and TRBJ2-3, is EAGVTQSPTHLIKTRGQQATLRCSPISGHTSVYWYQQALGLGLQFLLWYDEGEERNRGNFPPRFSGRQFPNYSSELNVNALELEDSALYLCASSPGTGWEDTQYFGPGTRLTVL.

By proportion, this clonotype is medium-sized. V gene TRBV3-1 combines with J gene TRBJ2-6; D remains unclear. The CDR3 has 12 residues. Germline-derived CDR1 and CDR2 are LGHDT and YNNKEL (reference sequence). Trimming cost V 0 bases and J 12 bases, with 6 bases left between them. CDR3 residues: CASSQDRVVLTF. The CDR3 DNA is TGTGCCAGCAGCCAAGATAGGGTCGTCCTGACTTTC.

This clonotype is termed medium-sized. The genes are TRBV11-2 and TRBJ2-3; possible D gene TRBD2, 7 bases. V lost 5 bases to trimming and J lost 8 bases, with 17 bases between them. This CDR3 is built from 14 residues. In germline, CDR1 is SGHAT, CDR2 FQNNGV. The chain's CDR3 is CASSRTGGSSTQYF. CDR3 in DNA: TGTGCCAGCAGCCGTACGGGGGGCTCGAGTACGCAGTATTTT.

This clonotype was found a few times. This sequence joins TRBV5-5 and TRBJ2-5; TRBD2 agrees at 13 bases. CDR3 size: 15 residues. CDR1 and CDR2 (germline): SGHKS, YYEKEE (reference sequence). After removal of 6 bases from V and 5 bases from J, the junction contained 7 bases not matched to a gene. The CDR3 DNA reads as TGTGCCAGCATAGGACTAGCGGGGGTTTTGGAGACCCAGTACTTC. The encoded protein is CASIGLAGVLETQYF.

This clonotype has ten or more counts. The rearrangement links TRBV2 to TRBJ1-1, with 7 positions matching TRBD1. Unmatched junction bases numbered 5, after V lost 6 bases and J lost 4 bases. The germline V gene has CDR1 SNHLY and CDR2 FYNNEI. This CDR3 is built from 13 residues. CDR3 nucleotides: TGTGCCAGCAGGGTGACAGGGAGCACTGAAGCTTTCTTT. Translation gives CASRVTGSTEAFF.

This clonotype is medium-sized (0.01 to 0.1%) in the sample. This chain uses TRBV12-3 or TRBV12-4 with TRBJ2-1, with D unclear. This CDR3 spans 16 amino acids. Trimming took off 5 bases at V and 1 base at J, with 15 bases between the two ends. The CDR3 DNA follows: TGTGCCAGCAGTAACTCCCCCCAGATTTCCTACAATGAGCAGTTCTTC. It codes for CASSNSPQISYNEQFF.

The chain links TRBV7-9 to TRBJ1-1; no reliable D call. Germline values: CDR1 SEHNR, CDR2 FQNEAQ (reference sequence). This CDR3 spans 12 amino acids. V lost 3 bases and J 9 bases, leaving 11 bases between the germline ends. CDR3: CASSFGSPKAFF. CDR3 nucleotides: TGTGCCAGCAGCTTTGGGAGTCCGAAAGCTTTCTTT.

A few counts support this clonotype. The chain joins TRBV7-9 to TRBJ2-2, with 7 bases that match TRBD1. The CDR3 has 14 residues. With 5 bases clipped from V and 1 base from J, the junction kept 1 base outside the gene matches. CDR1 is SEHNR, CDR2 FQNEAQ, per germline (reference sequence). The CDR3, as DNA: TGTGCCAGCAGCCCAGGGGGGAACACCGGGGAGCTGTTTTTT. It encodes CASSPGGNTGELFF. Full variable domain (outside the CDR3, taken from reference TRBV7-9 and TRBJ2-2): DTGVSQNPRHKITKRGQNVTFRCDPISEHNRLYWYRQTLGQGPEFLTYFQNEAQLEKSRLLSDRFSAERPKGSFSTLEIQRTEQGDSAMYLCASSPGGNTGELFFGEGSRLTVL.

The chain uses TRBV19 and TRBJ2-7; either TRBD1 or TRBD2 may fit D (5 bases each). Deletions cut 4 bases from V and 0 bases from J, with 13 bases between. The CDR3 loop spans 15 amino acids. Germline loops: CDR1 LNHDA, CDR2 SQIVND (reference sequence). CDR3 in amino acids: CASSKDGASSYEQYF. The CDR3 DNA sequence: TGTGCCAGTAGTAAGGACGGGGCGAGCTCCTACGAGCAGTACTTC.

This clonotype was counted a single time. The chain carries TRBV7-9 and TRBJ1-1; 8 bases agree with TRBD1. Germline CDR1 and CDR2: SEHNR and FQNEAQ (reference sequence). This CDR3 spans 14 amino acids. The V segment lost 5 bases and the J segment 3 bases; nucleotides outside the gene matches: 5. CDR3 loop: CASSPDRGYTEAFF. CDR3 coding DNA: TGTGCCAGCAGCCCAGACAGGGGATACACTGAAGCTTTCTTT.

This clonotype showed up just a few times. This chain joins TRBV30 and TRBJ2-6; no definite D call. The CDR3 spans 14 residues. The V and J ends lost 2 bases and 0 bases respectively, with 5 bases between them. Germline CDR1 GTSNPN, CDR2 SVGIG (reference sequence). CDR3 in amino acids: CAWSRDSGANVLTF. In DNA form, the CDR3 reads TGTGCCTGGAGTAGGGACTCTGGGGCCAACGTCCTGACTTTC.

This clonotype rates as medium-sized. The chain recombines TRBV20-1 with TRBJ2-5; D uncertain. CDR3 length: 12 residues. The V gene lost 3 bases and the J gene lost 7 bases, with 12 bases spanning the gap. From germline, CDR1 is DFQATT and CDR2 SNEGSKA (reference sequence). CDR3 DNA sequence: TGCAGTGCTAGGGACGTTAAGGGGACCCAGTACTTC. Encoded protein: CSARDVKGTQYF.

This clonotype was seen many times. The chain recombines TRBV18 with TRBJ2-7; D is perhaps TRBD1 (7 bases). This CDR3 region has 15 residues. Trimming removed 4 bases from V and 3 bases from J, with 16 bases in between. In germline, CDR1 is KGHSH, CDR2 LQKENI. CDR3 nucleotides: TGTGCCAGCTCACGCCAGGGGGGACCCCTCTACGAGCAGTACGTC. Amino acids: CASSRQGGPLYEQYV.